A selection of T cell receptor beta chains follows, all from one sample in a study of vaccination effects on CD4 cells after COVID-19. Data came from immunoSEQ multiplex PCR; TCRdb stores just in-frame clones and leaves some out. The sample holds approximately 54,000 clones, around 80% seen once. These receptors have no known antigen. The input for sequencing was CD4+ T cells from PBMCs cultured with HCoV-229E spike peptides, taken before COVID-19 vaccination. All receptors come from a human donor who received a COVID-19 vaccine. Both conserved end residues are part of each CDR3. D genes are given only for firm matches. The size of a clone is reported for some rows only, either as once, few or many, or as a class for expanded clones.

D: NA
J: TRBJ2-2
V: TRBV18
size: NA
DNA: TGTGCCAGCTCACCAACTCTTGCAGGGAGTACCGGGGAGCTGTTTTTT
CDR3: CASSPTLAGSTGELFF

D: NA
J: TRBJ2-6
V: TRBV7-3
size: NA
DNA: TGTGCCAGCAGCCCCAGATCCGGGGCTGGGGCCAACGTCCTGACTTTC
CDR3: CASSPRSGAGANVLTF

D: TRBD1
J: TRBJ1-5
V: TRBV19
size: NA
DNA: TGTGCCAGTAGGCCCGGGACAGGGGTGGGTCAGCCCCAGCATTTT
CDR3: CASRPGTGVGQPQHF

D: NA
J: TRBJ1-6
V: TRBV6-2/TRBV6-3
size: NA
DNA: TGTGCCAGCAGCTCCACCCACAGACAACCAAATTCACCCCTCCACTTT
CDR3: CASSSTHRQPNSPLHF

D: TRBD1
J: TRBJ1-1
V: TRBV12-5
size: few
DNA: TGTGCTAGTGGTTTGGTATACGGACAGGGTCTTCGAGCTTTCTTT
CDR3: CASGLVYGQGLRAFF

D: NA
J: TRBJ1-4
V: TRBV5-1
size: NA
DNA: TGCGCCAGCAGCGAGGCCCGGCATGAAAAACTGTTTTTT
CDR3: CASSEARHEKLFF

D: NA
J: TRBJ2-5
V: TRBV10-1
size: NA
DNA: TGCGCCAGCAGTGAGTCGGGAACAGGCGGAGAGACCCAGTACTTC
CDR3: CASSESGTGGETQYF

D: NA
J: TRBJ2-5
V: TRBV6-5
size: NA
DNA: TGTGCCAGTAGGGTGACATCGGTAGGAGAGACCCAGTACTTC
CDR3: CASRVTSVGETQYF

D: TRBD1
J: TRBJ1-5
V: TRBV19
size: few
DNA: TGTGCCAGTAGTATATTCGGACAGGGGCAGCCCCAGCATTTT
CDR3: CASSIFGQGQPQHF

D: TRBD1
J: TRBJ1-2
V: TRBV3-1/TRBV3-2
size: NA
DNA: TGTGCCAGCAGCGTGGGACAGGGAAGGTCTGGCTACACCTTC
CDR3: CASSVGQGRSGYTF

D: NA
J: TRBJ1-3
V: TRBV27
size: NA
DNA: TGTGCCAGCAGACAGGACTCTGGAAACACCATATATTTT
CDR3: CASRQDSGNTIYF

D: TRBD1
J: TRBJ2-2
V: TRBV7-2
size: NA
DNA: TGTGCCAGCAGCTTCGAAACAGGGGCTTACTTATCTAACACCGGGGAGCTGTTTTTT
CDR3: CASSFETGAYLSNTGELFF

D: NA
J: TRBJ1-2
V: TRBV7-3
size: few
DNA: TGTGCCAGCAGTCAATCCCAGGGTCGGGGCTACACCTTC
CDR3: CASSQSQGRGYTF

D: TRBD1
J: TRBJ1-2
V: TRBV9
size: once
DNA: TGTGCCAGCAGCACGACAGGGGTATATGGGGGCTACACCTTC
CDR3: CASSTTGVYGGYTF

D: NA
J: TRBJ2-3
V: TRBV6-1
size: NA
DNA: TGTGCCAGCAGTGTAATCAAGTGGGGTAGCACAGATACGCAGTATTTT
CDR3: CASSVIKWGSTDTQYF

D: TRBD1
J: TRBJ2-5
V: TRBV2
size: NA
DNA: TGTGCCAGCAGTGAAATTTCCGGGACAGGGGAGACCCAGTACTTC
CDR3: CASSEISGTGETQYF

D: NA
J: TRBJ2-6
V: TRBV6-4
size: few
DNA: TGTGCCAGCAGTGGTCAGCCCCTATCTGGGGCCAACGTCCTGACTTTC
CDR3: CASSGQPLSGANVLTF

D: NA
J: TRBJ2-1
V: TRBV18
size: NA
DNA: TGTGCCAGCTCACCAAATGGGGGGTTAGGCGATGAGCAGTTCTTC
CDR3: CASSPNGGLGDEQFF

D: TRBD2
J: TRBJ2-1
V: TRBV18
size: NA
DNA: TGTGCCAGCTCAATTATGGGGAGGGACAATGAGCAGTTCTTC
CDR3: CASSIMGRDNEQFF

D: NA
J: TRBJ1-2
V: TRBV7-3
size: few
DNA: TGTGCCAGCAGCTTACCTCCCTGCCGCTATGGCTACACCTTC
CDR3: CASSLPPCRYGYTF

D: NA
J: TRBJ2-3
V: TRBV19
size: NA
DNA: TGTGCCAGTACCCCAAGGGGGATCGGCGCAGATACGCAGTATTTT
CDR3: CASTPRGIGADTQYF

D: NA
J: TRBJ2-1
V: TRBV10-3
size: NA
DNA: TGTGCCATCAGTGGGACATCTGATCACAATGAGCAGTTCTTC
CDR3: CAISGTSDHNEQFF

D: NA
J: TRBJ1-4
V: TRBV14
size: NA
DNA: TGTGCCAGCAGCCAAACAGGGCATAATGAAAAACTGTTTTTT
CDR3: CASSQTGHNEKLFF

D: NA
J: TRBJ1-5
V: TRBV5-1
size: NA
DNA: TGCGCCAGCAGCTCCGGGGCTCGGGATGATCAGCCCCAGCATTTT
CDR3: CASSSGARDDQPQHF

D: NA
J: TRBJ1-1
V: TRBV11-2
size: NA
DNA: TGTGCCAGCAGCTTAACAGGGACAAACGCTTTCTTT
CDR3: CASSLTGTNAFF

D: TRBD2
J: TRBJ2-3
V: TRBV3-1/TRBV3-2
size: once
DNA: TGTGCCAGCACCTATAGCGGGGGGGCGTCAGATACGCAGTATTTT
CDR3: CASTYSGGASDTQYF

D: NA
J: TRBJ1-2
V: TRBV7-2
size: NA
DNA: TGTGCCAGCAGCTTAGTCGGACGGGACTATGGCTACACCTTC
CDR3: CASSLVGRDYGYTF

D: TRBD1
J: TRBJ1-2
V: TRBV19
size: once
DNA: TGTGCCACTCTAGACAGGGCCATCAACTATGGCTACACCTTC
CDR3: CATLDRAINYGYTF

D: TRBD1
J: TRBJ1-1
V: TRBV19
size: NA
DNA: TGTGCCAGTAGTACCCCGGGGAGGGGGCTTGAAGCTTTCTTT
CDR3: CASSTPGRGLEAFF

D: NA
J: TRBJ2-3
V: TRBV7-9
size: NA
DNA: TGTGCCAGCAGCTTAGTGGGGGGCCAGTCAGATACGCAGTATTTT
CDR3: CASSLVGGQSDTQYF

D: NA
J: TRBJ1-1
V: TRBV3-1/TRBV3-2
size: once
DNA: TGTGCCAGCAGCCAAGATTGGGTGAACACTGAAGCTTTCTTT
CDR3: CASSQDWVNTEAFF

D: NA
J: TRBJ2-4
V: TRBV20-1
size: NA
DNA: TGCAGTGCCACCTCTGAAAACATTCAGTACTTC
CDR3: CSATSENIQYF

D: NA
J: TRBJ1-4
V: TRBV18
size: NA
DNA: TGTGCCAGCTCACCGTTATCAGGGGCAACTAATGAAAAACTGTTTTTT
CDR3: CASSPLSGATNEKLFF

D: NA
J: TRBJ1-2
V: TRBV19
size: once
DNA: TGTGCCAGTAGTATATGGGACACTCTGAACTATGGCTACACCTTC
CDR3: CASSIWDTLNYGYTF

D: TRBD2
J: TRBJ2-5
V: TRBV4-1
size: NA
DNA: TGCGCCAGCAGGTCTACTAGCGGGGGTAAAGAGACCCAGTACTTC
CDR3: CASRSTSGGKETQYF

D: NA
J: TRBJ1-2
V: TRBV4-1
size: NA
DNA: TGCGCCAGCGCGCCAGAGCTCGGGGTTGGCTACACCTTC
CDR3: CASAPELGVGYTF

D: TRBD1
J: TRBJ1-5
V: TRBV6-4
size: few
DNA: TGTGCCAGCAGTCCGGACAGGGCTGGAAATCAGCCCCAGCATTTT
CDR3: CASSPDRAGNQPQHF

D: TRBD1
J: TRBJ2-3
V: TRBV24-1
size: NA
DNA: TGTGCCACCAGTGGCCTGGGACAGAGGAGCACAGATACGCAGTATTTT
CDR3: CATSGLGQRSTDTQYF

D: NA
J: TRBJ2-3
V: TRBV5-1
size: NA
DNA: TGCGCCAGCAGCTTATTTTCCGGGACGGCTAGCACAGATACGCAGTATTTT
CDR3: CASSLFSGTASTDTQYF

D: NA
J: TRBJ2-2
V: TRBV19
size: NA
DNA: TGTGCCAGTAGGCGGGGTACCGGGGAGCTGTTTTTT
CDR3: CASRRGTGELFF

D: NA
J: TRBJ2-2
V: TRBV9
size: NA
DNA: TGTGCCAGCAGCGGGACGGAGGGTCCCGGGGAGCTGTTTTTT
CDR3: CASSGTEGPGELFF

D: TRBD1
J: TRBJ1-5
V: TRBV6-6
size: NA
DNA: TGTGCCAGCAGTTACGGCGGACAGGGAGGACGGCCCCAGCATTTT
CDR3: CASSYGGQGGRPQHF

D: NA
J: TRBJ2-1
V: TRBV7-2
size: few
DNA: TGTGCCAGCAGCGCCAGTACCTATTACAATGAGCAGTTCTTC
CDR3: CASSASTYYNEQFF

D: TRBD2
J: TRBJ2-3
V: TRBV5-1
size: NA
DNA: TGCGCCAGCAGCTTGGAAGGCGGGGGGGCTGCAGATACGCAGTATTTT
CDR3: CASSLEGGGAADTQYF

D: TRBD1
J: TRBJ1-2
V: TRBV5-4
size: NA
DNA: TGTGCCAGCACCTCTGGGGGACAGCACTATGGCTACACCTTC
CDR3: CASTSGGQHYGYTF

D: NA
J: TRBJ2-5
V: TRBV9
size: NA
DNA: TGTGCCAGCAGCGTGGGATCTCTTGCGTACCAAGAGACCCAGTACTTC
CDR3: CASSVGSLAYQETQYF

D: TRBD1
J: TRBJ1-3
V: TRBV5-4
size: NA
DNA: TGTGCCAGCAGCTTGGGCGGGGACAGCTCTGGAAACACCATATATTTT
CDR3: CASSLGGDSSGNTIYF

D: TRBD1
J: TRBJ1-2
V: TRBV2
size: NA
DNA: TGTGCCAGCAGTTCCGACAACAGGGGACTAGATTATGGCTACACCTTC
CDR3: CASSSDNRGLDYGYTF